These T cell receptor beta chains were read from a single sample in a study of cytomegalovirus exposure and HLA in healthy donors. The assay was immunoSEQ multiplex PCR, and TCRdb's table has in-frame clones only and misses some. The table has roughly 77,000 clones, roughly two thirds seen once. Sequencing input: PBMCs. The receptors come from a woman in her forties or fifties in good health and CMV-seropositive. Both conserved end residues are part of each CDR3. The D gene is left open where the match is weak. Size is omitted from some rows. Given values are once, few, many or a class for expanded clones.

TRBV5-1,few,TRBJ1-1,NA,TGCGCCAGCAGCTTGGTTTTTGGGGCACGGACTGAAGCTTTCTTT,CASSLVFGARTEAFF
TRBV27,NA,TRBJ2-1,NA,TGTGCCAGCAGTTTATTGGCGGCCGATGAGCAGTTCTTC,CASSLLAADEQFF
TRBV5-1,NA,TRBJ1-6,TRBD1,TGCGCCAGCACAGATCATGGACAGGGGGACTCACCCCTCCACTTT,CASTDHGQGDSPLHF
TRBV7-2,NA,TRBJ2-7,NA,TGTGCCAGCCGACAGCGATCCTCCTACGAGCAGTACTTC,CASRQRSSYEQYF
TRBV15,few,TRBJ1-6,NA,TGTGCCACCAGCAGAGAACAGGGATCTACACCCCTCCACTTT,CATSREQGSTPLHF
TRBV6-6,few,TRBJ1-2,NA,TGTGCCAGCAGCCCAAGTGACAGTCAAGGCTACACCTTC,CASSPSDSQGYTF
TRBV7-9,NA,TRBJ1-4,NA,TGTGCCAGCAGCTTAGAAGCGGAGGGAGGTGAAAAACTGTTTTTT,CASSLEAEGGEKLFF
TRBV5-1,NA,TRBJ1-1,TRBD1,TGCGCCAGCAGCAGGGACAGTATGAACACTGAAGCTTTCTTT,CASSRDSMNTEAFF
TRBV5-6,NA,TRBJ1-4,TRBD1,TGTGCCAGCAGCCCACAAGCAGGGGGTGATGAAAAACTGTTTTTT,CASSPQAGGDEKLFF
TRBV27,few,TRBJ1-4,NA,TGTGCCAGCAGTCATGACTGGAGGAGTGAAAAACTGTTTTTT,CASSHDWRSEKLFF
TRBV20-1,NA,TRBJ1-1,NA,TGCAGTGCTAAGAAGGGGAATGAAGCTTTCTTT,CSAKKGNEAFF
TRBV30,NA,TRBJ1-1,NA,TGTGCCTGGAGCAGGGAAAACACTGAAGCTTTCTTT,CAWSRENTEAFF
TRBV7-3,NA,TRBJ1-2,NA,TGTGCCAGCAGCTTGGGCCAAGACTATGGCTACACCTTC,CASSLGQDYGYTF
TRBV28,NA,TRBJ2-1,TRBD2,TGTGCCAGCAGCTACCAGCGTGGGGCTAGCGGGGGGCTGGTGGGGAATGAGCAGTTCTTC,CASSYQRGASGGLVGNEQFF
TRBV28,NA,TRBJ2-4,NA,TGTGCCAGCAGCATCCATTTTGGGGGGATCAAAAACATTCAGTACTTC,CASSIHFGGIKNIQYF
TRBV5-1,NA,TRBJ2-5,TRBD2,TGCGCCAGCAGCTTGGACACTAGCGGCACAGGGTACTTC,CASSLDTSGTGYF
TRBV5-8,few,TRBJ1-4,NA,TGTGCCAGCAGCTTCCACCTGGGAGGGAGAGAGGAAAAACTGTTTTTT,CASSFHLGGREEKLFF
TRBV4-1,NA,TRBJ2-3,NA,TGCGCCAGCAGCCAGGGCAGGGTCACAGATACGCAGTATTTT,CASSQGRVTDTQYF
TRBV29-1,few,TRBJ1-1,TRBD1,TGCAGCGGGGATTTAGGACAGGACACTGAAGCTTTCTTT,CSGDLGQDTEAFF
TRBV2,NA,TRBJ1-2,NA,TGTGCCAGCAGTGAAGCGCTTCACGGGGGGGCTAACTATGGCTACACCTTC,CASSEALHGGANYGYTF
TRBV7-6,NA,TRBJ1-1,TRBD1,TGTGCCAGCAGACCTTACAGGGGCTCTGAAGCTTTCTTT,CASRPYRGSEAFF
TRBV19,few,TRBJ2-1,NA,TGTGCCAGTAGTATAGATGGGACTGGCAATAGTGAGCAGTTCTTC,CASSIDGTGNSEQFF
TRBV15,NA,TRBJ2-2,TRBD1,TGTGCCACCAGCAGAGAGAGGGACAGGTTGTCAACCCCGAACACCGGGGAGCTGTTTTTT,CATSRERDRLSTPNTGELFF
TRBV7-9,once,TRBJ1-2,NA,TGTGCCAGCAGCTTAGGGCGGATGTACTACACCTTC,CASSLGRMYYTF
TRBV7-9,NA,TRBJ1-4,TRBD1,TGTGCCAGCAGAAAGGGGACAGGGGTTATGGAAAAACTGTTTTTT,CASRKGTGVMEKLFF
TRBV19,NA,TRBJ2-3,NA,TGTGCCAGTAGTTCCCAGGGACTCCCAAGCACAGATACGCAGTATTTT,CASSSQGLPSTDTQYF
TRBV12-5,few,TRBJ2-5,TRBD1,TGTGCTAGTGGTTTGGTACTGGGACAGGGGCAAGAGACCCAGTACTTC,CASGLVLGQGQETQYF
TRBV6-5,few,TRBJ2-3,NA,TGTGCCAGCAGTGCCGCGGATACGCAGTATTTT,CASSAADTQYF
TRBV6-1,NA,TRBJ2-1,NA,TGTGCCAGCAGTGCCGGAACAGGGTTACCGAGGGGTGAGCAGTTCTTC,CASSAGTGLPRGEQFF
TRBV7-9,NA,TRBJ2-1,NA,TGTGCCAGCAGCTTCCCTTCAGGGGATCTCTTTTACAATGAGCAGTTCTTC,CASSFPSGDLFYNEQFF
TRBV6-5,NA,TRBJ1-2,NA,TGTGCCAGCAGAGATCCTGGGGGGGGAGGAGGCTACACCTTC,CASRDPGGGGGYTF
TRBV10-3,few,TRBJ2-4,TRBD2,TGTGCCAGCAGTTACAGATCTAGCGGGGGGGAGAAAAACATTCAGTACTTC,CASSYRSSGGEKNIQYF
TRBV6-1,NA,TRBJ1-1,TRBD1,TGTGCCAGCAGGCCCGACAGGGTAACTGAAGCTTTCTTT,CASRPDRVTEAFF
TRBV4-2,few,TRBJ1-2,TRBD1,TGTGCCAGCAGCCAGTCCCATGGGACAGGTGTTACCTATGGCTACACCTTC,CASSQSHGTGVTYGYTF
TRBV4-2,once,TRBJ2-2,TRBD2,TGTGCCAGCAGCCAACAACTAGCGGGGGGGCGGGGGACCGGGGAGCTGTTTTTT,CASSQQLAGGRGTGELFF
TRBV7-3,NA,TRBJ1-1,TRBD1,TGTGCCAGCGGAAAACAGGGGGCCAACACTGAAGCTTTCTTT,CASGKQGANTEAFF
TRBV5-4,NA,TRBJ1-2,TRBD1,TGTGCCGTAAATCCCCGGGACAGCCGTCTCAACTATGGCTACACCTTC,CAVNPRDSRLNYGYTF
TRBV30,few,TRBJ1-6,NA,TGTGCCTGGAGTATCAGCAGGTTTGGATCACCCCTCCACTTT,CAWSISRFGSPLHF
TRBV23-1,NA,TRBJ2-2,NA,TGCGCCAGCACCCCTATGCAGGGGAAGGACACCGGGGAGCTGTTTTTT,CASTPMQGKDTGELFF
TRBV19,NA,TRBJ1-1,TRBD1,TGTGCCAGTAGTATTAGTGGGGACAGGGGCCCTGAAGCTTTCTTT,CASSISGDRGPEAFF
TRBV11-3,NA,TRBJ2-3,NA,TGTGCCAGCAGCTTAGAACCCGCAGCAGGATTCGATACGCAGTATTTT,CASSLEPAAGFDTQYF
TRBV18,NA,TRBJ2-5,TRBD2,TGTGCCAGCTCACCACCGGGACTAGCGGTAGAGACCCAGTACTTC,CASSPPGLAVETQYF
TRBV6-6,NA,TRBJ2-7,TRBD2,TGTGCCAGCAGTTACTCGACTAGCGGGGTTTCCCACGAGCAGTACTTC,CASSYSTSGVSHEQYF
TRBV7-9,NA,TRBJ1-2,TRBD1,TGTTCCAGCAGCTCATCCGGGACAGGACCCCGGGGTGGCTACACCTTC,CSSSSSGTGPRGGYTF
TRBV7-6,NA,TRBJ2-7,TRBD1,TGTGCCAGCAGCAGGGAACAGGGGTACGAGCAGTACTTC,CASSREQGYEQYF
TRBV25-1,NA,TRBJ1-2,TRBD1,TGTGCCAGCAGTGGAGGACAGGGAGGTGGCTACACCTTC,CASSGGQGGGYTF
TRBV5-1,NA,TRBJ1-3,NA,TGCGCCAGCAGCGGAGGGGGGGCCTACTCTGGAAACACCATATATTTT,CASSGGGAYSGNTIYF
TRBV30,NA,TRBJ1-5,NA,TGTGCCTGGAGTGGGGAGAACAATCAGCCCCAGCATTTT,CAWSGENNQPQHF
TRBV5-4,NA,TRBJ1-2,NA,TGTGCCAGCAGCTTGTGGGGGGGCACTGGCTACACCTTC,CASSLWGGTGYTF